This entry lists 2 T cell receptor beta chains sequenced from one sample in a study of blood T cell repertoires in COVID-19. The protocol was immunoSEQ multiplex PCR, while the TCRdb copy is restricted to in-frame clones and leaves out a portion. The sample lists approximately 180,000 clones, more than 75% seen once, with roughly 2.5% in the top ten. Material: peripheral blood. The receptors stem from a man in his forties with active or convalescent COVID-19.

The chain employs TRBV4-1 and TRBJ2-6; maybe TRBD1 (6 bases). Germline V gives CDR1 MGHRA, CDR2 YSYEKL. This CDR3 region has 18 residues. V shed 1 base and J shed 2 bases, with 15 bases lying between them. CDR3 in amino acids: CASSQVGFGTPGANVLTF. DNA for the CDR3: TGCGCCAGCAGCCAAGTTGGCTTCGGGACACCTGGGGCCAACGTCCTGACTTTC.

This sequence joins TRBV30 and TRBJ1-2; tentative D call: TRBD1 (6 bases). The CDR3 loop spans 14 amino acids. Trimming cost V 0 bases and J 2 bases, with 10 bases left between them. Germline values: CDR1 GTSNPN, CDR2 SVGIG (reference sequence). The CDR3 region has the DNA TGTGCCTGGAGTGTCCCACAGGGCAACTATGGCTACACCTTC. This encodes CAWSVPQGNYGYTF.